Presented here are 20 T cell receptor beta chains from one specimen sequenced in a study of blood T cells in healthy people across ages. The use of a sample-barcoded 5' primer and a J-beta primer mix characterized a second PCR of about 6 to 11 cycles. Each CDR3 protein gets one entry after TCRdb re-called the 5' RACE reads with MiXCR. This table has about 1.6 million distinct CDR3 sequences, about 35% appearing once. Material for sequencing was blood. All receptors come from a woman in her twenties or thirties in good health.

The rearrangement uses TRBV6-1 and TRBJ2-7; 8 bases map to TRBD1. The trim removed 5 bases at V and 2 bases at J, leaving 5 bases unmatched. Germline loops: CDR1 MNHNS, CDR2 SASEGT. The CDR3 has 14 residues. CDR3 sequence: CASSNRGETYEQYF. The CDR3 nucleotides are TGTGCCAGCAGTAACAGGGGGGAAACCTACGAGCAGTACTTC.

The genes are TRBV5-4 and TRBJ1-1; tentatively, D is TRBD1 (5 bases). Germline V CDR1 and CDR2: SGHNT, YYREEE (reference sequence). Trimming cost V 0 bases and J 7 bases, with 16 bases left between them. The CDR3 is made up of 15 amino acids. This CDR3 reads CASSLAEGIPGEAFF. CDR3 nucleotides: TGTGCCAGCAGCTTGGCCGAGGGGATCCCTGGTGAAGCTTTCTTT.

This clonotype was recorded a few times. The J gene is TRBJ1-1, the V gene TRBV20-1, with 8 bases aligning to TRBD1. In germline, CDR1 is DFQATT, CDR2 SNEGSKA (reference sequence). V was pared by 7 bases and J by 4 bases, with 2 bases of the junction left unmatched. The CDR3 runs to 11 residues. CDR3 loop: CSGTGGTEAFF. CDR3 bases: TGCAGTGGTACAGGGGGCACTGAAGCTTTCTTT.

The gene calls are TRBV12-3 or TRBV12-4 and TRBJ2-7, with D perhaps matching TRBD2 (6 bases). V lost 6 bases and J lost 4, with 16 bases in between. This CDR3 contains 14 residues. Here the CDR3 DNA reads TGTGCCAGCAGATCGGGAGTGGTCCCTTACGAGCAGTACTTC. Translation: CASRSGVVPYEQYF.

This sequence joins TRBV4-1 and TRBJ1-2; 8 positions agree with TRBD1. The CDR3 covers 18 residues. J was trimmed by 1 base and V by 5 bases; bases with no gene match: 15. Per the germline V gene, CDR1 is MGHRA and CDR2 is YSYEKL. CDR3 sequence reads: CASSSTNAGGLFNYGYTF. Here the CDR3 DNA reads TGCGCCAGCAGCTCCACGAACGCAGGGGGCCTTTTTAACTATGGCTACACCTTC.

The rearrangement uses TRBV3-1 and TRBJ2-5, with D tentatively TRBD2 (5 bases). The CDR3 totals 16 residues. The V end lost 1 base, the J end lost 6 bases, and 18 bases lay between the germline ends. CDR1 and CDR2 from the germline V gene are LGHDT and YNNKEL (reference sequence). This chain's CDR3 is CASSQGARRYAKTQYF. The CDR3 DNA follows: TGTGCCAGCAGCCAAGGGGCACGGAGGTACGCGAAGACCCAGTACTTC.

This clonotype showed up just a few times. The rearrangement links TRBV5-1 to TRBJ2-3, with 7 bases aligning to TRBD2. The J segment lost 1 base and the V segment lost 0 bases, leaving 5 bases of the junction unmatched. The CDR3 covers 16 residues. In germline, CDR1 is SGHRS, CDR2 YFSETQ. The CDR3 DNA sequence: TGCGCCAGCAGCTTGGAGGAGCGGGGAGGCACAGATACGCAGTATTTT. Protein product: CASSLEERGGTDTQYF.

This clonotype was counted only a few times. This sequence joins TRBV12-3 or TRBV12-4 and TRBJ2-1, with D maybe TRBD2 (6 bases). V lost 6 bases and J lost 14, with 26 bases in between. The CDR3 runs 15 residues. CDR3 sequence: CASRPGVLKDLVEFF. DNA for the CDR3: TGTGCCAGCAGACCGGGGGTTTTAAAAGACCTAGTGGAGTTCTTC.

DNA for the CDR3: TGTGCCAGCAGCTTTGTAAGCAGGGGGGTCTCCTCCTCTGGGGCCAACGTCCTGACTTTC. As protein: CASSFVSRGVSSSGANVLTF. The rearrangement joins TRBV7-2 to TRBJ2-6, with D possibly being TRBD1 (7 bases). V was clipped by 3 bases and J by 0 bases, with 21 bases between them. The germline CDR1 and CDR2 sequences are SGHTA and FQGNSA. This CDR3 is 20 amino acids long.

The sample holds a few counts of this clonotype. The CDR3 reads CASTPWDSKNYGYTF. The CDR3 nucleotides are TGTGCCAGCACCCCGTGGGACAGCAAAAACTATGGCTACACCTTC. This chain connects TRBV9 to TRBJ1-2; 7 positions agree with TRBD1. The CDR3 is 15 amino acids. The V and J ends lost 6 bases and 2 bases, in that order; junction bases with no gene match: 10. Germline V CDR1 and CDR2: SGDLS, YYNGEE.

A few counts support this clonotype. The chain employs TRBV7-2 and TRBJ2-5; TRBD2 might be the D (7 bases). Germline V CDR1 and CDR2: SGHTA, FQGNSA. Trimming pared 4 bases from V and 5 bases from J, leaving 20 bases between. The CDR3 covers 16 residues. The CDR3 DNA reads TGTGCCAGCAGCTCCACCTTTCGGGGGGCCCGGGAGACCCAGTACTTC. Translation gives CASSSTFRGARETQYF.

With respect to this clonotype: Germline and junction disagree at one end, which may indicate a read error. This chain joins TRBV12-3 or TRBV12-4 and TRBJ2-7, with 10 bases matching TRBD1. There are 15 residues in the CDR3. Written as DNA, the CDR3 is TGTACCAGCAGTCCCCGGGACAGGGGATACTACGAGCAGTACTTC. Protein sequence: CTSSPRDRGYYEQYF.

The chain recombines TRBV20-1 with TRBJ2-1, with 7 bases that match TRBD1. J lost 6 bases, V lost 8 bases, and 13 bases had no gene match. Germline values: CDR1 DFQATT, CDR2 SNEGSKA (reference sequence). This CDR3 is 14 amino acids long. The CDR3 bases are TGCAGTACTACGCCGACAGGGTACTCCAATGAGCAGTTCTTC. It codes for CSTTPTGYSNEQFF.

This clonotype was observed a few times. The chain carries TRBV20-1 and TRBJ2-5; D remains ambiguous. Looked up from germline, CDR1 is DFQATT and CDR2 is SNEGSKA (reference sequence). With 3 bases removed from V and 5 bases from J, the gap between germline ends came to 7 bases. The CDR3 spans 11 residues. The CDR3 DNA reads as TGCAGTGCTAGGGGTATCGAGACCCAGTACTTC. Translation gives CSARGIETQYF.

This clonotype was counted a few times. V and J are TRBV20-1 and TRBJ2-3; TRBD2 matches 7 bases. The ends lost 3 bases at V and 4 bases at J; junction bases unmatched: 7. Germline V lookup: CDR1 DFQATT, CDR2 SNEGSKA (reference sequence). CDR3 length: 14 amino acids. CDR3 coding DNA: TGCAGTGCTAGTACTAGCGTAATCCCAGATACGCAGTATTTT. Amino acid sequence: CSASTSVIPDTQYF.

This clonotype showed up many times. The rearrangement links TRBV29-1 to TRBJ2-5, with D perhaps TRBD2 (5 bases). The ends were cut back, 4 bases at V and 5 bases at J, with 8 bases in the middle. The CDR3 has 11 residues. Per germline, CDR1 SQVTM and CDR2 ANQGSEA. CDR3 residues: CSVGGSETQYF. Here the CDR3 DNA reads TGCAGCGTTGGCGGGTCCGAGACCCAGTACTTC.

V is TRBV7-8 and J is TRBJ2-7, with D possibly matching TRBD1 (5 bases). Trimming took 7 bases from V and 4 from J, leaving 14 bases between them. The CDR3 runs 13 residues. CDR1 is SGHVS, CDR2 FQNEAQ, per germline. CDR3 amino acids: CASTQGSWYEQYF. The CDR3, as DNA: TGTGCCAGCACCCAGGGATCGTGGTACGAGCAGTACTTC.

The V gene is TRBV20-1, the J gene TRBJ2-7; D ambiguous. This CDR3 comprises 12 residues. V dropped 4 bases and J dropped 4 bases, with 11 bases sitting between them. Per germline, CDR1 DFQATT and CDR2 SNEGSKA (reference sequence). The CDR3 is CSAKPNKYEQYF. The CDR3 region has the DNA TGCAGTGCTAAGCCGAATAAATACGAGCAGTACTTC.

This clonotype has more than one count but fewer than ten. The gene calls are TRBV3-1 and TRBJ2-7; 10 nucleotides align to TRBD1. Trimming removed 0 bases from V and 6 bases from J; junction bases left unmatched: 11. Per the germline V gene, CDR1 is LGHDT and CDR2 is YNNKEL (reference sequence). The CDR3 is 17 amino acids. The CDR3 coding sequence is TGTGCCAGCAGCCAAGATCGAGGATGGGACAGGGGTAGCGAGCAGTACTTC. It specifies CASSQDRGWDRGSEQYF.

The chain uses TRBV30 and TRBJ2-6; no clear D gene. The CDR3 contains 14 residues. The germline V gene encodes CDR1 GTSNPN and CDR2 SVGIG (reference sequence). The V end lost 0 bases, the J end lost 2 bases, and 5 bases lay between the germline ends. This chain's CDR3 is CAWSVRAGANVLTF. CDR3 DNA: TGTGCCTGGAGTGTAAGGGCTGGGGCCAACGTCCTGACTTTC. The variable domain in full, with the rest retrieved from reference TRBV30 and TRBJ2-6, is SQTIHQWPATLVQPVGSPLSLECTVEGTSNPNLYWYRQAAGRGLQLLFYSVGIGQISSEVPQNLSASRPQDRQFILSSKKLLLSDSGFYLCAWSVRAGANVLTFGAGSRLTVL.